This is a list of T cell receptor beta chains from one sample in a study of blood T cell repertoires in COVID-19. Using immunoSEQ multiplex PCR, the repertoire was profiled, and TCRdb retains in-frame clones only, with some absent. The sample contains fewer than 150,000 clones, 70% to 90% of which appear only once. The sample comprised peripheral blood. The receptors originated from a woman aged 70-85 years who had recovered from COVID-19. CDR3s include the opening cysteine and the closing phenylalanine or tryptophan. The D gene is left open where the match is weak. Not every row has a clone size; where given, it reads once, few, many or a size class.

TRBJ2-5 | TRBV20-1 | NA | NA | CSALGGETQYF | TGCAGTGCTTTGGGGGGAGAGACCCAGTACTTC
TRBJ2-7 | TRBV19 | NA | NA | CASDKLADSYEQYF | TGTGCCAGTGACAAGTTGGCAGACTCCTACGAGCAGTACTTC
TRBJ2-3 | TRBV6-2/TRBV6-3 | NA | NA | CASSGTRVDTQYF | TGTGCCAGCAGTGGGACTCGGGTAGATACGCAGTATTTT
TRBJ2-2 | TRBV5-1 | NA | NA | CASSLGAPNTGELFF | TGCGCCAGCAGCTTGGGGGCGCCGAACACCGGGGAGCTGTTTTTT
TRBJ1-1 | TRBV18 | TRBD1 | few | CASSPGQFFEAFF | TGTGCCAGCTCACCGGGACAGTTCTTTGAAGCTTTCTTT
TRBJ2-7 | TRBV19 | TRBD2 | NA | CASSIDSGGEQYF | TGTGCCAGTAGTATAGATTCGGGGGGCGAGCAGTACTTC
TRBJ1-2 | TRBV7-9 | TRBD1 | NA | CASSLGDRGTYGYTF | TGTGCCAGCAGCTTAGGCGACAGGGGGACCTATGGCTACACCTTC
TRBJ2-2 | TRBV5-1 | TRBD1 | NA | CASATDRASGELFF | TGCGCCAGCGCAACTGACAGGGCCTCCGGGGAGCTGTTTTTT
TRBJ2-3 | TRBV27 | NA | NA | CASSLVRTDTQYF | TGTGCCAGCAGTTTAGTCAGGACAGATACGCAGTATTTT
TRBJ2-5 | TRBV9 | TRBD2 | NA | CASTASGTSGETQYF | TGTGCCAGCACCGCCTCCGGGACTAGCGGGGAGACCCAGTACTTC
TRBJ2-7 | TRBV27 | NA | NA | CASSFPRGEQYF | TGTGCCAGCAGTTTCCCACGAGGGGAGCAGTACTTC
TRBJ1-5 | TRBV6-6 | NA | NA | CASSSYRDQPQHF | TGTGCCAGCAGTTCATACAGGGACCAGCCCCAGCATTTT
TRBJ2-7 | TRBV5-1 | TRBD1 | NA | CASARPGQGDEQYF | TGCGCCAGCGCTCGCCCTGGACAGGGCGACGAGCAGTACTTC
TRBJ1-2 | TRBV2 | NA | NA | CASSVQVPYGYTF | TGTGCCAGCAGTGTCCAGGTTCCCTATGGCTACACCTTC
TRBJ1-2 | TRBV12-5 | NA | NA | CASGRGEDYGYTF | TGTGCTAGTGGTAGGGGTGAGGACTATGGCTACACCTTC
TRBJ2-1 | TRBV7-2 | NA | NA | CASSFLRSYNEQFF | TGTGCCAGCAGCTTTCTCCGGAGCTACAATGAGCAGTTCTTC
TRBJ2-5 | TRBV2 | NA | NA | CASRNGQRRETQYF | TGTGCCAGCAGAAACGGACAGCGTAGGGAGACCCAGTACTTC
TRBJ1-1 | TRBV30 | TRBD1 | NA | CVVGQGGKVTEAFF | TGTGTCGTCGGACAGGGGGGTAAGGTCACTGAAGCTTTCTTT
TRBJ2-6 | TRBV5-1 | NA | few | CASGRQEPGANVLTF | TGCGCCAGCGGTCGACAGGAGCCCGGGGCCAACGTCCTGACTTTC
TRBJ1-3 | TRBV7-2 | NA | NA | CASSLIGDTIYF | TGTGCCAGCAGCCTGATCGGGGACACCATATATTTT
TRBJ2-3 | TRBV7-2 | TRBD2 | once | CASSWGTSSTDTQYF | TGTGCCAGCAGCTGGGGGACTAGCTCCACAGATACGCAGTATTTT
TRBJ2-7 | TRBV5-4 | TRBD2 | few | CASSSSGLAGISYEQYF | TGTGCCAGCAGCTCTTCAGGACTAGCGGGAATTTCCTACGAGCAGTACTTC
TRBJ2-7 | TRBV6-4 | TRBD2 | NA | CASKTHRLAGADSYEQYF | TGTGCCAGCAAGACCCACCGACTAGCGGGGGCCGACTCCTACGAGCAGTACTTC